This paragraph covers one T cell receptor beta chain sequence. The same CDR3 is also encoded by other DNA sequences in this sample. HIV-negative, healthy adults without recent acute infections or vaccinations were the donors. Clones were sequenced by immunoSEQ multiplex PCR, and TCRdb holds only the in-frame ones, with some missing. This repertoire shows some 2.1 million clones, roughly 94% found once; its top ten account for more than 0.1%. With 4 bases clipped from V and 2 bases from J, the junction kept 1 base outside the gene matches. The germline V gene has CDR1 MDHEN and CDR2 SYDVKM. The CDR3 is made up of 14 amino acids. This record comes from a study of shared clonotypes between healthy human individuals.

The receptor was derived from a man aged 18 to 30 in good health. This rearrangement joins TRBV28 to TRBJ1-5, with 8 bases fitting TRBD1. The sequenced sample consisted of naive CD4+ T cells sorted from blood. Subset indicated: CD45RA+ positively selected. DNA for the CDR3: TGTGCCAGCAGTTCAGGGGGCGGCAATCAGCCCCAGCATTTT. Translation: CASSSGGGNQPQHF. Based on the CDR3 plus reference TRBV28 and TRBJ1-5, the full variable domain is DVKVTQSSRYLVKRTGEKVFLECVQDMDHENMFWYRQDPGLGLRLIYFSYDVKMKEKGDIPEGYSVSREKKERFSLILESASTNQTSMYLCASSSGGGNQPQHFGDGTRLSIL.